This is a list of T cell receptor beta chains from one sample in a study of blood T cell repertoires in COVID-19. Assay used: immunoSEQ multiplex PCR; TCRdb lists only in-frame clones, some missing. Here the sample spans about 140,000 clones, about 86% being singletons. Sequenced material: peripheral blood. The receptors here all came from a woman aged 60-75 years with acute or convalescent COVID-19. Both conserved end residues are part of each CDR3. The D gene is left open where the match is weak. Clone size is not always given. Where it is, it says once, few, many or a class for expanded clones.

abundance	len	j_gene	d_gene	v_gene	CDR3aa	CDR3nt
-	13	TRBJ2-7	TRBD2	TRBV30	CAWAGTSSYEQYF	TGTGCCTGGGCCGGGACTAGCAGTTACGAGCAGTACTTC
once	14	TRBJ2-7	TRBD1	TRBV5-1	CASSSTGSSYEQYF	TGCGCCAGCAGCTCGACAGGGAGCTCCTACGAGCAGTACTTC
-	14	TRBJ1-2	-	TRBV9	CASSTNIGGNGYTF	TGTGCCAGCAGCACAAACATCGGGGGGAACGGCTACACCTTC
-	15	TRBJ1-6	-	TRBV5-3	CARSLAPGVISPLHF	TGTGCCAGAAGCTTGGCGCCAGGGGTAATTTCACCCCTCCACTTT
-	14	TRBJ2-1	TRBD1	TRBV28	CASSPGGFGGEQFF	TGTGCCAGCAGTCCAGGGGGTTTTGGCGGTGAGCAGTTCTTC
-	15	TRBJ2-2	-	TRBV5-4	CASSLAGGHTGELFF	TGTGCCAGCAGCTTGGCTGGAGGGCACACCGGGGAGCTGTTTTTT
few	15	TRBJ2-5	TRBD1	TRBV27	CASSSGTGGVETQYF	TGTGCCAGCAGCTCCGGGACAGGGGGCGTGGAGACCCAGTACTTC
-	14	TRBJ1-5	-	TRBV6-5	CASSYGRGNQPQHF	TGTGCCAGCAGTTACGGGCGAGGCAATCAGCCCCAGCATTTT
once	15	TRBJ1-5	TRBD1	TRBV6-5	CASSRDREWDQPQHF	TGTGCCAGCAGCCGGGACAGGGAGTGGGATCAGCCCCAGCATTTT
-	14	TRBJ2-5	TRBD2	TRBV5-1	CARSFGGGQETQYF	TGCGCCCGCAGCTTTGGGGGGGGGCAAGAGACCCAGTACTTC
-	14	TRBJ2-1	-	TRBV7-7	CASSPAGTSNEQFF	TGTGCTAGCAGCCCCGCCGGGACTTCGAATGAGCAGTTCTTC
-	12	TRBJ2-7	-	TRBV1	CTSSQDRYEQYF	TGCACCAGCAGCCAAGACAGGTACGAGCAGTACTTC
-	14	TRBJ2-7	-	TRBV19	CASSPTGHLYEQYF	TGTGCCAGTAGTCCCACGGGACACCTCTACGAGCAGTACTTC
-	16	TRBJ2-1	TRBD2	TRBV6-1	CASSGEAGGSYNEQFF	TGTGCCAGCAGTGGGGAGGCGGGGGGGTCCTACAATGAGCAGTTCTTC
-	16	TRBJ2-1	-	TRBV5-1	CASSLGPGTLYNEQFF	TGCGCCAGCAGCTTGGGTCCCGGGACTTTATACAATGAGCAGTTCTTC
-	15	TRBJ2-1	TRBD1	TRBV6-5	CASSYGTGQRNEQFF	TGTGCCAGCAGTTACGGGACAGGCCAGAGGAATGAGCAGTTCTTC
-	14	TRBJ1-1	-	TRBV27	CASSLGPGNTEAFF	TGTGCCAGCAGTTTGGGGCCCGGGAACACTGAAGCTTTCTTT
-	13	TRBJ2-2	-	TRBV28	CASLGANTGELFF	TGTGCCAGTCTGGGCGCGAACACCGGGGAGCTGTTTTTT
-	14	TRBJ1-1	TRBD1	TRBV28	CASSLPGTAPEAFF	TGTGCCAGCAGTTTACCTGGGACAGCCCCTGAAGCTTTCTTT
-	12	TRBJ1-2	-	TRBV12-3/TRBV12-4	CASSLVLYGYTF	TGTGCCAGCAGCCTCGTCCTCTACGGCTACACCTTC
-	15	TRBJ2-1	TRBD2	TRBV7-2	CASSSGLAAYNEQFF	TGTGCCAGCAGCTCCGGACTAGCAGCATACAATGAGCAGTTCTTC
-	16	TRBJ2-1	TRBD1	TRBV7-9	CASRGDRGSSDNEQFF	TGTGCCAGCAGAGGAGACAGGGGTTCCTCGGACAATGAGCAGTTCTTC
-	15	TRBJ1-3	-	TRBV5-1	CASSLVGVSGNTIYF	TGCGCCAGCAGCTTGGTAGGGGTATCTGGAAACACCATATATTTT
-	18	TRBJ2-2	TRBD2	TRBV5-6	CASSLLTSGGIYTGELFF	TGTGCCAGCAGCTTGCTCACTAGCGGGGGAATCTACACCGGGGAGCTGTTTTTT
once	15	TRBJ2-5	-	TRBV3-1/TRBV3-2	CASSQGTSPGETQYF	TGTGCCAGCAGCCAAGGGACATCCCCGGGAGAGACCCAGTACTTC
-	16	TRBJ2-3	TRBD2	TRBV5-1	CASSPQAGVKTDTQYF	TGCGCCAGCAGCCCCCAAGCGGGGGTTAAGACAGATACGCAGTATTTT
-	15	TRBJ1-6	TRBD1	TRBV10-1	CASSGQGFCNSPLHF	TGCGCCAGCAGTGGACAGGGGTTTTGTAATTCACCCCTCCACTTT
few	13	TRBJ2-7	-	TRBV4-3	CASSPQRGGEQYF	TGCGCCAGCAGCCCCCAAAGGGGAGGCGAGCAGTACTTC
-	17	TRBJ1-3	TRBD1	TRBV28	CASSLSGQGGAGNTIYF	TGTGCCAGCAGTTTATCGGGACAGGGGGGAGCTGGAAACACCATATATTTT
-	15	TRBJ2-1	TRBD2	TRBV10-1	CASSESGGDYNEQFF	TGCGCCAGCAGTGAGTCGGGGGGGGATTACAATGAGCAGTTCTTC
-	13	TRBJ2-1	TRBD2	TRBV3-1/TRBV3-2	CASSLLAADEQFF	TGTGCCAGCAGCCTACTAGCGGCGGATGAGCAGTTCTTC
-	13	TRBJ1-6	-	TRBV6-2/TRBV6-3	CASSSGSDSPLHF	TGTGCCAGCAGTTCAGGGTCGGATTCACCCCTCCACTTT
-	13	TRBJ1-2	-	TRBV12-3/TRBV12-4	CASSYTRVYGYTF	TGTGCCAGCAGTTACACACGGGTCTATGGCTACACCTTC
-	13	TRBJ1-1	-	TRBV15	CATSPGMNTEAFF	TGTGCCACCAGCCCGGGGATGAACACTGAAGCTTTCTTT
-	14	TRBJ2-3	TRBD2	TRBV5-1	CASRGGVLTDTQYF	TGCGCCAGCCGGGGAGGGGTCCTCACAGATACGCAGTATTTT
-	12	TRBJ2-3	-	TRBV6-6	CASRTRADTQYF	TGTGCCAGCAGAACTAGAGCAGATACGCAGTATTTT
-	15	TRBJ1-1	-	TRBV18	CASSPLGVANTEAFF	TGTGCCAGCTCACCACTCGGGGTTGCTAACACTGAAGCTTTCTTT
-	17	TRBJ2-2	-	TRBV18	CASSLTVAGANTGELFF	TGTGCCAGCTCACTTACCGTGGCAGGCGCGAACACCGGGGAGCTGTTTTTT
-	16	TRBJ2-1	TRBD1	TRBV5-1	CASSSRTGGSYNEQFF	TGCGCCAGCAGCTCCCGGACAGGGGGCTCCTACAATGAGCAGTTCTTC
few	14	TRBJ1-2	-	TRBV7-9	CASSFDGAAYGYTF	TGTGCCAGCAGCTTCGATGGGGCGGCCTATGGCTACACCTTC